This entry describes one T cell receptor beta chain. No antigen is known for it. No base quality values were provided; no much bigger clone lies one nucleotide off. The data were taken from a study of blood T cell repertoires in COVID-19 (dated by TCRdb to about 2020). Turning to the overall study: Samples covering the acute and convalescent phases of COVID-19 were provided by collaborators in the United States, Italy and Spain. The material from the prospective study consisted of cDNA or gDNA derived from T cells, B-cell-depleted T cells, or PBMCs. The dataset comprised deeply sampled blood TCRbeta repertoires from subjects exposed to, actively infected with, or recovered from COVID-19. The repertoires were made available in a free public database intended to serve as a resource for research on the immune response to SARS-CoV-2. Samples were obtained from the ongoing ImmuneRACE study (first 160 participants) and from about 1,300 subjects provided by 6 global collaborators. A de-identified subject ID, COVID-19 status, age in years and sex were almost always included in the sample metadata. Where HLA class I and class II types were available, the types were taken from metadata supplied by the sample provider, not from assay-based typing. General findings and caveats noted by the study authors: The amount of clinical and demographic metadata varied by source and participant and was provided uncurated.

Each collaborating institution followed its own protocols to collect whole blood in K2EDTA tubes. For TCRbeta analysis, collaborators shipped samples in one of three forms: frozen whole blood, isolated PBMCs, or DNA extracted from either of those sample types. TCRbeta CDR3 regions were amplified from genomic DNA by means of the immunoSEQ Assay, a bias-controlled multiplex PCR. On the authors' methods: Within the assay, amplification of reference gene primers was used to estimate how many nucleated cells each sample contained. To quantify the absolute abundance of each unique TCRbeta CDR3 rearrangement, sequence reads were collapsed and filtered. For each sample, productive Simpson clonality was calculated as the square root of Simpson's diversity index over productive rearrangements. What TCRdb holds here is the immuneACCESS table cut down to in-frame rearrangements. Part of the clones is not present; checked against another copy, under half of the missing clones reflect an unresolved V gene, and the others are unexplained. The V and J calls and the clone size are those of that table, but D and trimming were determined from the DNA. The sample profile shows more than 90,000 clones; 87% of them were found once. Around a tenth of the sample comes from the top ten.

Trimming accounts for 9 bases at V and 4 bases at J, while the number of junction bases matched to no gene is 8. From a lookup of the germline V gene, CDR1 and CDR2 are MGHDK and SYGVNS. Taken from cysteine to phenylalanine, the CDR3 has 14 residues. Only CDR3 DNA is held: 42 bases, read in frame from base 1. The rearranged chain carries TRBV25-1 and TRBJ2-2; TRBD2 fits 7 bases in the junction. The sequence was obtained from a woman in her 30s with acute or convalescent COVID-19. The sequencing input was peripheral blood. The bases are TGTGCCAGTACTTGGGGGGGTAGCACCGGGGAGCTGTTTTTT. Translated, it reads CASTWGGSTGELFF.